The TCR beta chain under discussion was sequenced for a study of blood T cells in healthy people across ages. For the second PCR, which ran for about 7 to 11 cycles, a sample-barcoded 5' primer and a J-beta primer mix were used. MiXCR, run by TCRdb on the 5' RACE reads, gives a single entry per CDR3 protein. The sample has 600,000 to 1,000,000 distinct CDR3 sequences, roughly 60% seen once; the top ten hold about 20%. This clonotype occurred a few times. Its antigen is still unknown. The length of the CDR3 is 15 residues. V lost 3 bases, J lost 9 bases, and 20 bases lay in between. The germline V gene has CDR1 MDHEN and CDR2 SYDVKM. Points from the study as a whole: Long-lived and aged donors differed, with more naive CD4+ cells and higher diversity in the long-lived. For the donors, CMV status was unknown and possibly confounded expanded clonotype changes.

The sequencing input was blood. This receptor was obtained from a young man in good health. The V gene is TRBV28, the J gene TRBJ2-5; D is perhaps TRBD1 or TRBD2 (5 bases each). CDR3 protein: CASSLKRTTRGPQYF. The CDR3, as DNA: TGTGCCAGCAGTTTGAAGCGGACAACTAGAGGGCCCCAGTACTTC.